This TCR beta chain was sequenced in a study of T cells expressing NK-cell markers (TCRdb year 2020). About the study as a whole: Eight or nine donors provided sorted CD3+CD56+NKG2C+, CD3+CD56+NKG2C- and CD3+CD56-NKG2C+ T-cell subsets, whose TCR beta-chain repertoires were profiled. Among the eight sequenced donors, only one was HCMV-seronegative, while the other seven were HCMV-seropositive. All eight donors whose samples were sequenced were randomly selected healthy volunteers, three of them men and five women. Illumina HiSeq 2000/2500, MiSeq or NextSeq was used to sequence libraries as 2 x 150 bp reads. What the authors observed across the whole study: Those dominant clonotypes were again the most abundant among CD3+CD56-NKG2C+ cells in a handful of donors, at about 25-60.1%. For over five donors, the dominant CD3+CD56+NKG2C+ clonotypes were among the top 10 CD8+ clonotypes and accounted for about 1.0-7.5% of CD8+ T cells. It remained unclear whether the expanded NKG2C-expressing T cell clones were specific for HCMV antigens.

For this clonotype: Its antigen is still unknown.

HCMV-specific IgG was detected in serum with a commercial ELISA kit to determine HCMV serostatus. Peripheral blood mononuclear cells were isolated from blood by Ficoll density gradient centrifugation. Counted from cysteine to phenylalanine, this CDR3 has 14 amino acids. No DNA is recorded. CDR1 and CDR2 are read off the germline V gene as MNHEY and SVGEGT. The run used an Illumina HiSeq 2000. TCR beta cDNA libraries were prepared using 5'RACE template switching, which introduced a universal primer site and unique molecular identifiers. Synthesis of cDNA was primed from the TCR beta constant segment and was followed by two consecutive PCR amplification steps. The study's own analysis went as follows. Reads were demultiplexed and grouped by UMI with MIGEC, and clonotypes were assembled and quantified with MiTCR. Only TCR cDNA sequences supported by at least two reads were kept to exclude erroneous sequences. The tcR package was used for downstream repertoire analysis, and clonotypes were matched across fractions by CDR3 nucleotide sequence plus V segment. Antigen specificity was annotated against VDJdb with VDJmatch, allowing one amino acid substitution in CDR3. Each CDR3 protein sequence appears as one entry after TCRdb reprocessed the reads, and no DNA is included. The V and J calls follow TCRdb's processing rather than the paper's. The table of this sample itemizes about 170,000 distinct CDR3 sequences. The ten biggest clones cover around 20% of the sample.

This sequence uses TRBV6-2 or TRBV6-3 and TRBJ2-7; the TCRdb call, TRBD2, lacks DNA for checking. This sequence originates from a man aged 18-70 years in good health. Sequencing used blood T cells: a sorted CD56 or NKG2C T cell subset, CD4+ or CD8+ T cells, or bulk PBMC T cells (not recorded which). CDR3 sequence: CASSRTRGSDEQYF.